The present T cell receptor beta chain was sequenced within a study of T cell responses to AZD1222 COVID-19 vaccine. Assay: immunoSEQ multiplex PCR; the TCRdb copy retains only in-frame clones and omits some. The table records around 110,000 clones, roughly 92% of them present only once. This CDR3 contains 15 residues. V lost 5 bases to trimming and J lost 0 bases, with 11 bases between them. Germline-derived CDR1 and CDR2 are LGHDT and YNNKEL (reference sequence). General observations from the study: Donors skewed white British and female; clonal diversity was possibly underestimated. Reports indicate that nearly half of spike-specific TCRs are directed at unmutated variant regions. Spike was spanned by vaccine-associated CD4 TCRs, with dominance at 160-218 and 743-854.

This clone has more than one count but fewer than ten. The antigen is undetermined. This TCR derives from an adult in good health. This chain uses TRBV3-1 (or the pseudogene TRBV3-2) with TRBJ1-3, with unresolved D. Material: peripheral blood, obtained on day 0 of AZD1222 vaccination. The CDR3 DNA follows: TGTGCCAGCAGCTCTCCGGGGTACTCTGGAAACACCATATATTTT. Protein sequence: CASSSPGYSGNTIYF.